What follows are 13 T cell receptor beta chains derived from one specimen sequenced in a study of CD8+ T cells in alopecia areata. Combined cutaneous lymph node cells underwent sorting by CD4, CD8alpha, NKG2D, NKG2ACE and additional markers. The authors extracted RNA and reverse transcribed it into cDNA as the sequencing template. The data were produced by immunoSEQ multiplex PCR, yet TCRdb's version contains in-frame clones alone and is incomplete. Found here are 200,000 to 300,000 clones, no singletons; the ten largest cover about 1.1%. The sample comprised CD4+ T cells sorted from a lymph node. The origin of the receptors is a C3H/HeJ mouse with alopecia areata. This line is of MHC haplotype H2-k.

Concerning this clone itself: Any gene name here is a mouse gene name. The read stops 4 residues short of the end of the CDR3; the missing end is completed from the germline J gene. The V call is TRBV5, the J call TRBJ2-3, with 12 positions matching TRBD2. From germline, CDR1 is LGHNA and CDR2 YNLKQL (reference sequence). V shed 1 base, J shed 2 bases, and the junction held 4 bases outside the gene matches. This CDR3 is built from 17 residues. Partial CDR3 DNA: TGTGCCAGCAGCCAAGGACTGGGGGGGCGCATTGCAGAA. Its translation: CASSQGLGGRIAE. The whole CDR3 reads CASSQGLGGRIAETLYF.

In the case of this clone: Gene names and germline match the mouse. This chain's CDR3 is CASSFPDSYAEQFF. Partial CDR3 DNA: TGTGCCAGCAGTTTCCCGGACAGCTATGCT. V gene TRBV14 combines with J gene TRBJ2-1, with a weak D call TRBD1 (6 bases). The read falls 4 residues short of the CDR3 end, and the missing part is taken from the germline J gene. The V and J ends lost 1 base and 3 bases respectively, with 8 bases between them. The CDR3 runs to 14 residues. Germline lookup yields CDR1 SGHDT and CDR2 FRDEAV. Full variable domain (outside the CDR3, taken from reference TRBV14 and TRBJ2-1): EAGVTQSPRYAVLQEGQAVSFWCDPISGHDTLYWYQQPRDQGPQLLVYFRDEAVIDNSQLPSDRFSAVRPKGTNSTLKIQSAKQGDTATYLCASSFPDSYAEQFFGPGTRLTVL.

This clone was observed a handful of times. All gene names here are mouse names. The observed sequence ends 4 residues before the CDR3 terminus, with the missing tail filled in from the germline J gene. The gene calls are TRBV1 and TRBJ2-3, with TRBD1 identical over 7 bases. CDR1 NSQYPW and CDR2 LRSPGD come from the germline V gene (reference sequence). CDR3 length: 15 amino acids. J gave up 0 bases and V 2 bases, and 2 bases lay outside the gene matches. CDR3 sequence reads: CTCSALQGSAETLYF. The DNA read from the CDR3 is TGCACCTGCAGTGCATTACAGGGGAGTGCAGAA.

The sample holds a few counts of this clone. These gene names are mouse names. The read ends 4 residues early relative to the CDR3; the germline J gene fills the gap. The chain links TRBV13-2 to TRBJ1-2; D might be TRBD1 (6 bases). Germline V lookup: CDR1 NNHNN, CDR2 SYGAGS (reference sequence). The CDR3 is 13 residues long. V lost 5 bases to trimming and J lost 3 bases, with 11 bases between them. The DNA read from the CDR3 is TGTGCCAGCGGCCCCGGACAGTACTCC. Translated: CASGPGQYS. The complete CDR3 sequence is CASGPGQYSDYTF.

As concerns this clone: The genes and germline here are from mouse. The sequence runs out 4 residues before the end of the CDR3; the remainder is reconstructed from the germline J gene. The chain recombines TRBV31 with TRBJ2-3; 8 bases fit TRBD2. V lost 0 bases and J lost 1; bases outside the gene matches: 6. CDR3 size: 16 residues. Germline loops: CDR1 GKSSPN, CDR2 SITVG. CDR3 sequence reads: CAWSLKGWGGAETLYF. The sequenced CDR3 bases are TGTGCCTGGAGTCTAAAAGGCTGGGGGGGTGCAGAA.

The sample holds many counts of this clone. Gene names and germline refer to mouse. The read finishes 4 residues shy of the CDR3 end, and the germline J gene is used to complete it. V usage is TRBV17 and J usage is TRBJ2-2, with TRBD2 matching over 10 bases. V was clipped by 6 bases and J by 0 bases; unmatched bases: 7. Germline V CDR1 and CDR2: MNHDT, YYDKIL. There are 17 residues in the CDR3. The CDR3 loop is CASSPDWGAANTGQLYF. Partial CDR3 DNA: TGTGCTAGCAGCCCCGACTGGGGGGCGGCAAACACCGGG.

Ten or more counts support this clone. The genes are named according to mouse. Read coverage stops 3 residues before the CDR3 terminus; the germline J gene supplies the remainder. The same CDR3 is also encoded by other DNA sequences in this sample. V is TRBV5 and J is TRBJ1-6, with D possibly TRBD1 on 6 matching bases. TRBJ1-6 counts as an open reading frame of uncertain function. The CDR3 contains 16 residues. Looked up from germline, CDR1 is LGHNA and CDR2 is YNLKQL (reference sequence). Trimming cost V 0 bases and J 3 bases, with 9 bases left between them. CDR3 DNA (partial): TGTGCCAGCAGCCAAGAACAGGGTGTCTATAATTCGCCC. The encoded protein is CASSQEQGVYNSP. The entire CDR3 protein is CASSQEQGVYNSPLYF.

This clone was found a few times. A clone one base away is much larger, so this may be a read error. The genes are named according to mouse. The CDR3 end is not reached by the read, which stops 4 residues before it; the germline J gene fills it in. At the DNA level, this CDR3 is encoded by other sequences in the same sample as well. The chain couples TRBV19 to TRBJ2-7, with 8 bases that match TRBD1. CDR1 and CDR2 (germline): FNHDT, SITEND (reference sequence). The CDR3 spans 12 residues. The covered CDR3 bases are TGTGCCAGCAGCCACAGGGGGTAT. Protein product: CASSHRGY. The whole CDR3 protein is CASSHRGYEQYF.

Comments on this clone: The listed genes are named as in mouse. Read coverage stops 4 residues before the CDR3 terminus; the germline J gene supplies the remainder. The chain carries TRBV13-1 and TRBJ2-5, with D perhaps matching TRBD2 (5 bases). CDR3 length equals 14 residues. Germline CDR1 NSHNY, CDR2 SYGAGN. The CDR3 loop reads CASSDEVGRDTQYF. The CDR3 DNA, read in part, is TGTGCCAGCAGTGATGAGGTGGGGAGGGAC.

In this sample, this clone turned up a few times. Gene and germline names: mouse. The read ends 4 residues early relative to the CDR3; the germline J gene fills the gap. The V and J genes are TRBV5 and TRBJ1-2, with 7 nucleotides matching TRBD1. J lost 3 bases, V lost 0 bases, and 4 bases had no gene match. Germline assignment: CDR1 LGHNA and CDR2 YNLKQL (reference sequence). There are 15 residues in the CDR3. Partial CDR3 DNA: TGTGCCAGCAGCCAAGAAGCCAGGGGGGACTCC. This sequence encodes CASSQEARGDS. The whole CDR3 protein is CASSQEARGDSDYTF.

This clone has a handful of counts. Germline and genes here are mouse. The read stops 4 residues short of the end of the CDR3; the missing end is completed from the germline J gene. The J gene is TRBJ2-3, the V gene TRBV13-3; 8 positions match TRBD2. With V trimmed by 6 bases and J by 0 bases, 3 bases remained unmatched. Germline assignment: CDR1 NNHDY and CDR2 SYVADS. The CDR3 contains 14 residues. CDR3 DNA (partial): TGTGCCAGCAACTGGGGGCCTAGTGCAGAA. Translated, it gives CASNWGPSAE. From start to end, the CDR3 is CASNWGPSAETLYF.

This clone turned up a few times. Germline and genes: mouse. The read ends 4 residues shy of where the CDR3 ends; the end is completed using the germline J gene. The J gene is TRBJ2-5, the V gene TRBV19, with 9 positions matching TRBD1. The CDR3 spans 15 residues. Germline V lookup: CDR1 FNHDT, CDR2 SITEND (reference sequence). The sequenced part of the CDR3 DNA is TGTGCCAGCAGTATGGAGACAGGGGGAAGGGAC. This gives the protein CASSMETGGRD. The entire CDR3 reads CASSMETGGRDTQYF.

Points on this clone: Genes and germline come from the mouse. The sequenced fragment ends 4 residues before the CDR3 boundary, so the rest is inferred from the germline J gene. V and J are TRBV14 and TRBJ2-2; the D is unclear. V was shortened by 5 bases and J by 5 bases, with 4 bases between the two germline ends. This CDR3 contains 11 residues. Germline V gives CDR1 SGHDT, CDR2 FRDEAV. The CDR3 DNA, read in part, is TGTGCCAGCAGCCCAACCGGG. It codes for CASSPTG. The full CDR3 protein reads CASSPTGQLYF.